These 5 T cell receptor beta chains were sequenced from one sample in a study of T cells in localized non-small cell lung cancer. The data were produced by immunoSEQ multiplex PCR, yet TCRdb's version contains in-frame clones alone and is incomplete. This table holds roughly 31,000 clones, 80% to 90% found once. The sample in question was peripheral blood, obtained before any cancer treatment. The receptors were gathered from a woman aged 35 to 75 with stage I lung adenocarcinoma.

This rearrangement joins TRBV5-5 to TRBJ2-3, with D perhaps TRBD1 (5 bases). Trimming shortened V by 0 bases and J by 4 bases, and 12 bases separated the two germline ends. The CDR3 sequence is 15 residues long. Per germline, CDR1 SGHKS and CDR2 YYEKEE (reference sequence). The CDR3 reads CASSLAPGSPDTQYF. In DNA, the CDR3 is TGTGCCAGCAGCTTGGCCCCAGGGTCCCCAGATACGCAGTATTTT.

The CDR3 spells CASSPCRNGNQPQHF. CDR3 DNA: TGTGCCAGCAGCCCCTGTCGAAACGGCAATCAGCCCCAGCATTTT. The rearrangement links TRBV11-3 to TRBJ1-5; D uncertain. Trimming pared 5 bases from V and 2 bases from J, leaving 13 bases between. The germline gives CDR1 SGHNT, CDR2 YENEEA. CDR3 length equals 15 residues.

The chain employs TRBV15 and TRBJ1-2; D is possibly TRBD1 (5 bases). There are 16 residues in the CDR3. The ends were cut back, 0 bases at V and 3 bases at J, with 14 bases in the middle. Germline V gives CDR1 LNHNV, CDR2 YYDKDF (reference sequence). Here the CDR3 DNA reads TGTGCCACCAGCAGAGATCACGTGGGGCTATACTATGGCTACACCTTC. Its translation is CATSRDHVGLYYGYTF.

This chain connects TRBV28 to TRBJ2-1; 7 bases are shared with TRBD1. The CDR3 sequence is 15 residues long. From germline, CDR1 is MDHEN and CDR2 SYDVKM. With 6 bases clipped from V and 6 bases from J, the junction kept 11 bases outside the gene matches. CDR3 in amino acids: CASRIRFGQANEQFF. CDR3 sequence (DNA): TGTGCCAGCAGAATAAGATTCGGACAGGCCAATGAGCAGTTCTTC.

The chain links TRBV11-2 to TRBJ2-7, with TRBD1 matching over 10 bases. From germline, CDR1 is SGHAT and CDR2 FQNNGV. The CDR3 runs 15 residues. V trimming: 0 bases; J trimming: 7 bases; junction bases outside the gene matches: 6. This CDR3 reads CASSLDLGQGWEQYF. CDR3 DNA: TGTGCCAGCAGCTTAGACCTGGGACAGGGGTGGGAGCAGTACTTC.